This T cell receptor beta chain is from a study of cytomegalovirus exposure and HLA in healthy donors (dated by TCRdb to 2017 to 2019). The study in broad terms: An earlier analysis of roughly 610 of the donors reported approximately 280 Gb of sequence data and 100 million to 120 million unique TCR beta sequences obtained from some 170 million T cells. Along with the 666-subject first cohort, a separate validation cohort of roughly 110 different subjects was used. A later analysis re-analyzed previously published TCR beta repertoires from several hundred donors and added high-resolution HLA genotyping to study TCR occurrence patterns. A few DR-DQ haplotypes were handled as single units for association and clustering because linkage in the cohort was strong. The study profiled the T cell repertoires of under 850 subjects by immunosequencing and related them to cytomegalovirus serostatus. Across around 400 genotyped donors of the cohort, an average of 235,054 unique TCR beta nucleotide sequences per donor were sequenced, and 15% to 20% of those sequences were non-productive. In the later analysis, no new phenotypic data were used to find candidate immune exposures; instead, reliance was placed on TCR beta sequences and their occurrence across donors. The genetic ancestry cluster associated with self-reported Caucasian donors included about four fifths of the roughly 400 genotyped donors. In a later genetic analysis, genome-wide SNP genotypes for about 55% of the roughly 670 donors were used, and that subset was treated as a discovery cohort. To predict cytomegalovirus infection status, the study brought together high-throughput TCR immunosequencing, statistical association of individual TCRs with disease status, and machine learning. Every discovery cohort repertoire had been produced on one sequencing platform. An earlier analysis of 587 of the donors applied high-throughput TCR beta sequencing to assess whether each TCR beta V gene segment acted as functional or pseudogenic. Typing coverage varied by locus: roughly 620-640 donors for A, B, C, DRB1 and DQB1; approximately 500 for DQA1; 606 for DPA1; more than 450 for DPB1. The aim of the study was to test whether cataloging public T cell receptors could identify signatures of past pathogen exposure. HLA typing included class I and class II loci at four-digit resolution. Donor age, sex, ethnicity and CMV serostatus were compiled alongside the repertoire data. An early release covering roughly 580 HLA-typed donors comprised roughly 300 gigabases of sequencing data and 85 million or so unique TCR sequences.

Points on this clone: The specificity of this receptor is unknown. No base quality information exists; no much larger clone differs at one position.

Library preparation was by the immunoSEQ multiplex PCR assay. For the multiplex PCR, a mixture combining 60 forward primers for TCR Vbeta segments and 13 reverse primers for TCR Jbeta segments was used. The CDR3 region of rearranged TCR beta genes was amplified from genomic DNA with a multiplex PCR assay. The amplified TCR beta libraries were sequenced on the Illumina HiSeq System as 87-base-pair reads. The source study handled its data this way. A later analysis tallied 75 million to 95 million unique TCR beta chains across the roughly 610 repertoires, and approximately 12 million of those chains were shared by two or more donors. Raw reads were error-corrected and collapsed into unique sequences by a nearest-neighbor algorithm in which closely related sequences were merged to remove PCR and sequencing errors. To assign V, D and J gene segments, CDR3 sequences were aligned to IMGT reference sequences. For a sequence to be retained, a match of at least six nucleotides was required to both a V gene segment and a J gene segment. A rearrangement was called productive if the CDR3 had no stop codons and remained in frame with V and J, and every other rearrangement was called non-productive. CDR3 was defined by IMGT convention, running from the second conserved V-encoded cysteine to the conserved J-encoded phenylalanine. In an earlier analysis of 550 to 650 of the donors, sequences lacking an unambiguous match to a single V gene segment were excluded. In an earlier analysis of approximately 590 of the donors, V segments were called functional above 56.7% productive rearrangements and were called segregating when the between-donor standard deviation exceeded 5%. A statistical classification framework was developed to diagnose cytomegalovirus status using the catalog of TCR beta chain sequences. In a later analysis, V and J genes were assigned by comparing TCR nucleotide sequences against IMGT/GENE-DB human TR gene sequences. Using the TCRdist pipeline, a later analysis assigned CDR3 sequences along with most-parsimonious VDJ recombination scenarios. A later analysis defined each TCR beta chain by its CDR3 amino acid sequence plus V-gene family, and excluded reads lacking a unique V-gene family. In a later analysis, 550 to 650 highly shared, low-generation-probability nucleotide sequences were removed to address suspected cross-contamination and a sequencing artifact. A later analysis calculated a clonal expansion index for each public chain from normalized within-repertoire ranks of inferred template counts. A later analysis computed generation probabilities with a VDJ recombination model fitted to out-of-frame rearrangements, and checked the results against IGoR. In a later analysis, TCR-TCR, TCR-HLA and TCR-CMV co-occurrence was scored with hypergeometric tests, and a repertoire-size bias correction was applied to TCR pairs. A later analysis estimated false discovery rates by permuting HLA or CMV assignments 20 times. A later analysis grouped co-occurring TCRs with DBSCAN, adding TCRdist sequence similarity when clustering within HLA-allele-positive subsets. Repertoires with fewer than 30,000 or more than 120,000 public chains, plus five repertoires with anomalous nucleotide sharing, were excluded from co-occurrence clustering. TCRdb carries this immuneACCESS record with in-frame sequences only. Its versions omit some clonotypes, under half of them owing to an unresolved V gene in the studies checked, with the rest unexplained. D and trimming come from the DNA, and the V and J calls and clone size come from that table. This sample has 150,000 to 200,000 clones in its table, and around 85% of those were observed once. Around 1.9% of the sample is taken by the ten largest.

The cohort was made up of 650 to 700 healthy bone marrow donors. At the time of sampling, all cohort members were nominally healthy, though unrecorded immune exposures were likely present. The donor was CMV seronegative and belonged to the group of under 400 seronegative cohort members. A peripheral blood sample was provided by each donor, and peripheral blood mononuclear cells were used for TCR beta sequencing. The Qiagen DNeasy Blood Extraction Kit was used to extract genomic DNA from the blood cell samples. The CDR3, cysteine through phenylalanine, is 15 amino acids long. Only the CDR3 portion is preserved as DNA: 45 bases, with reading frame beginning at the first base. Via the germline V gene, CDR1 is SNHLY and CDR2 FYNNEI. V drops 5 bases and J drops 4 bases, leaving 17 bases in between. Here is what the overall study found, with its caveats: CMV serostatus was the only immune exposure information available for the cohort. In this cohort, only TCR beta chains were sequenced, and detectable features were limited by the absence of alpha or paired-chain data. Because counts were too low, 15 or so rarely observed V segments, including chromosome 9 orphons, were excluded from the earlier analysis of 587 of the donors. According to a later genetic analysis, donors in an Asian-associated ancestry cluster had fewer N-insertions in productive TCRs than the roughly 700-donor mean. In a later genetic analysis, a missense DCLRE1C variant was associated with V-gene and J-gene trimming of TCR beta chains, and the association was replicated in an independent cohort. Some IMGT-functional V segments, including TRBV6-2 and TRBV6-3, could not be distinguished by the 87-base-pair reads and were therefore excluded. Broadly in line with IMGT annotations, most TCR beta V segments showed up in productive rearrangements about 87% or about 30% of the time in an earlier analysis of under 700 of the donors. Compared with equally common non-associated chains, HLA-associated TCR beta chains in a later analysis were more clonally expanded and had lower generation probabilities. In a later analysis, TCR association rates were found to vary across HLA loci, with the most associated TCRs seen for DRB1 alleles and the fewest for HLA-C alleles. According to a later analysis, most CMV-associated TCR beta chains appeared to be HLA-restricted, and the HLA associations seemed to be driven largely by CMV exposure. When HLA alleles, especially DR and DQ, strongly co-occurred, TCR associations were difficult to assign to individual alleles. A later analysis associated about 17,000 TCR beta sequences with specific HLA alleles at a false discovery rate of 0.05. The sequencing pipeline was judged likely to have produced a cluster of highly shared sequence variants as a technical artifact. In vitro tests confirmed that a few of the cytomegalovirus-associated TCR beta chains recognize cytomegalovirus antigens. According to a later analysis, parvovirus B19, influenza, CMV and Epstein-Barr virus appeared linked to several top co-occurrence clusters. The classifier was reported to diagnose cytomegalovirus status with high specificity and sensitivity in both the original cohort and the validation cohort. While some public TCRs were present in many individuals, most TCR sequences turned up only very rarely across donors. Correlated functional status among segregating V segments might be attributable to linkage disequilibrium, but an unknown experimental factor could not be ruled out. A further reported finding was that TCR beta sequences accurately predicted the HLA-A and HLA-B alleles for most subjects in the first cohort. The authors suggested that the approach could potentially be extended to other disease states and immunological phenotypes. The study gave a list of about 160 TCR beta chains associated with cytomegalovirus. Sequencing depth was assumed to be roughly uniform across donors in the presence/absence analyses, though that assumption may not hold. HLA typing was unavailable for some donors at each locus, so association tests used only the typed subset.

Sequencing was done on a sample of PBMCs. Recombination connected TRBV2 to TRBJ1-1, and the D gene may be TRBD1, 5 bases matching. The sequence was obtained from a man in his late teens or twenties in good health and CMV-seronegative. The DNA sequence follows: TGTGCCAGCAGTAGGGGCCGCGAAGTGTCCACTGAAGCTTTCTTT. This sequence encodes CASSRGREVSTEAFF.